This TCR beta chain stems from a study of T-cell memory formation after mild COVID-19. Study-level findings and limits: CD4+ contracting clones lay mainly in CM and EM, CD8+ ones in EMRA. Day 15 to 85 contractors were CD4/CD8 balanced; later expanders leaned CD4+. The pre-infection memory compartment contained some responding clones, suggesting cross-reactive memory joined.

Barcoded TCR alpha and TCR beta cDNA libraries with UMIs came from 5'RACE using constant-segment primers. MiXCR, applied by TCRdb to the 5' RACE reads, yields one record per CDR3 protein. Of approximately 300,000 distinct CDR3 sequences listed, approximately 19% are singletons. The V gene's germline CDR1 is SGDLS and CDR2 YYNGEE. This CDR3 contains 13 residues. V lost 0 bases and J 8 bases, leaving 11 bases between the germline ends. Points on this clonotype: What it binds is not known.

What was sequenced was PBMCs or a T cell subset sorted from them (not recorded which). This TCR derives from a man aged 18 to 29 who had mild COVID-19 (a few samples of this study predate the infection). Cell type and time point are not known. The chain links TRBV9 to TRBJ1-2; D not certain. CDR3 sequence: CASSVEPRSGYTF. For the CDR3, the DNA is TGTGCCAGCAGCGTAGAGCCCCGAAGCGGCTACACCTTC.